This T cell receptor (beta chain) derives from a study of metastatic and nonmetastatic thyroid tumors. Study at large: Samples came from malignant and benign thyroid patients, and repertoires were compared across blood and tumor or nodule tissue.

Points from the study as a whole: Compared with benign nodules, malignant thyroid tumors were reported to have significantly higher TCR beta diversity in both blood and tumor.

The entire patient cohort was treatment-naive prior to thyroid surgery. Original processing methods: For papillary thyroid cancer, a distant-metastasis classifier was constructed from CDR3 differences observed across clinicopathological groups. TCRdb ran MiXCR on the PCR reads. The V and J calls and clone size are TCRdb's, not the authors'. The sample includes 43,000 or so clones, approximately 15% of them seen just once. CDR3 length: 14 amino acids. V was cut by 2 bases and J by 11 bases, with 18 bases left in between. The V gene's germline CDR1 is MNHEY and CDR2 SVGEGT. Points on this clone: Its antigen is undetermined.

The V gene is TRBV6-2 or TRBV6-3, the J gene TRBJ2-5; tentative D call: TRBD1 (6 bases). The clonotype comes from a female donor with papillary thyroid cancer or a benign thyroid nodule (not recorded which). Some clones in this sample may be carry-over from other donors' samples. Source material: blood. Here the CDR3 reads CASSYPAGRGTQYF. The CDR3 nucleotides read TGTGCCAGCAGTTACCCAGCTGGGAGAGGGACACAGTACTTC.